A single sample is the source of the 20 T cell receptor beta chains below, sequenced in a study of blood T cell repertoires in COVID-19. The table came from immunoSEQ multiplex PCR; TCRdb's copy has only in-frame clones and leaves some out. The table shows 400,000 to 450,000 clones, with 70% to 90% occurring only once. The sequencing input was peripheral blood. The receptors come from a woman aged 30 to 39 with active or convalescent COVID-19.

The chain is built from TRBV6-6 and TRBJ2-7; D remains unclear. The V gene lost 2 bases and the J gene lost 3 bases, with 11 bases spanning the gap. The CDR3 is made up of 14 amino acids. Germline V gene lookup returns CDR1 MNHNY and CDR2 SVGAGI (reference sequence). The CDR3 nucleotides are TGTGCCAGCAGTTACCGTGGGCAGAACTACGAGCAGTACTTC. It codes for CASSYRGQNYEQYF.

CDR3 region: CASSLAGRDQPQHF. CDR3 nucleotide sequence: TGTGCCAGCAGCTTGGCAGGGAGGGATCAGCCCCAGCATTTT. The chain joins TRBV5-6 to TRBJ1-5, with D possibly being TRBD1 (5 bases). This CDR3 region has 14 residues. The V end was cut by 0 bases, the J end by 5 bases, with 9 bases between. Germline V gene data show CDR1 as SGHDT and CDR2 as YYEEEE.

In the case of this clone: This specimen includes other DNA sequences encoding the same CDR3. The chain joins TRBV5-5 to TRBJ1-1, with D possibly TRBD1 on 6 matching bases. V shed 0 bases and J shed 1 base, with 10 bases lying between them. Per germline, CDR1 SGHKS and CDR2 YYEKEE (reference sequence). The CDR3 extends over 15 amino acids. The CDR3, as DNA: TGTGCCAGCAGCTTGGTGGACAGCAGGAACACTGAAGCTTTCTTT. Protein product: CASSLVDSRNTEAFF. Complete variable domain (other parts from reference TRBV5-5 and TRBJ1-1): DAGVTQSPTHLIKTRGQQVTLRCSPISGHKSVSWYQQVLGQGPQFIFQYYEKEERGRGNFPDRFSARQFPNYSSELNVNALLLGDSALYLCASSLVDSRNTEAFFGQGTRLTVV.

J is TRBJ2-2 and V is TRBV6-5, with 10 bases lining up with TRBD1. Trimming at V came to 5 bases and at J to 5 bases, leaving 5 bases not matched to a gene. From germline, CDR1 is MNHEY and CDR2 SVGAGI. This CDR3 has 15 residues. CDR3 residues: CASSIPGQGTGELFF. The CDR3 nucleotides are TGTGCCAGCAGTATCCCGGGACAGGGGACCGGGGAGCTGTTTTTT.

The chain is built from TRBV2 and TRBJ1-5, with 7 nucleotides matching TRBD1. V shed 2 bases and J 7 bases; nucleotides not matched to a gene: 8. This CDR3 spans 15 amino acids. Looked up from germline, CDR1 is SNHLY and CDR2 is FYNNEI. The CDR3 DNA is TGTGCCAGCAGTGAATTTACAGGGGTCGGACAGCCCCAGCATTTT. Its protein is CASSEFTGVGQPQHF.

This rearrangement joins TRBV29-1 to TRBJ1-1, with D possibly being TRBD1 (6 bases). The V end was cut by 7 bases, the J end by 8 bases, with 11 bases between. Germline V gene sequence: CDR1 SQVTM, CDR2 ANQGSEA. The CDR3 has 10 amino acids. This chain's CDR3 is CSARDNEAFF. The CDR3 DNA reads TGCAGCGCCCGGGACAACGAAGCTTTCTTT. Using reference TRBV29-1 and TRBJ1-1 for the parts outside the CDR3, the full variable domain is SAVISQKPSRDICQRGTSLTIQCQVDSQVTMMFWYRQQPGQSLTLIATANQGSEATYESGFVIDKFPISRPNLTFSTLTVSNMSPEDSSIYLCSARDNEAFFGQGTRLTVV.

The rearrangement joins TRBV11-3 to TRBJ2-6; D gene uncertain. Trimming pared 4 bases from V and 1 base from J, leaving 5 bases between. Germline CDR1 SGHNT, CDR2 YENEEA. This CDR3 region has 14 residues. The CDR3 nucleotides read TGTGCCAGCAGCTATCTTTCTGGGGCCAACGTCCTGACTTTC. It yields the protein CASSYLSGANVLTF.

V gene TRBV19 combines with J gene TRBJ1-1, with D unclear. CDR3 length: 15 residues. Germline values: CDR1 LNHDA, CDR2 SQIVND (reference sequence). Trimming removed 1 base from V and 2 bases from J, with 11 bases in between. DNA of the CDR3: TGTGCCAGTAGTATAGGTTTTCGTGGCAACACTGAAGCTTTCTTT. Protein: CASSIGFRGNTEAFF.

This clone appeared once. The chain uses TRBV6-5 and TRBJ2-1, with D possibly TRBD1 on 6 matching bases. CDR3 length: 13 amino acids. Germline V CDR1 and CDR2: MNHEY, SVGAGI. With 8 bases removed from V and 2 bases from J, the gap between germline ends came to 10 bases. Here the CDR3 reads CASYRAPYNEQFF. In nucleotides, the CDR3 is TGTGCCAGCTACAGGGCCCCCTACAATGAGCAGTTCTTC.

This clone has a single count. This chain links TRBV5-4 with TRBJ2-3; D gene uncertain. Trimming shortened V by 0 bases and J by 0 bases, and 5 bases separated the two germline ends. The length of the CDR3 is 14 residues. The germline V gene has CDR1 SGHNT and CDR2 YYREEE (reference sequence). CDR3: CASSLVTSTDTQYF. As DNA, the CDR3 is TGTGCCAGCAGCTTGGTCACTAGCACAGATACGCAGTATTTT. Full variable domain (remainder filled in from reference TRBV5-4 and TRBJ2-3): ETGVTQSPTHLIKTRGQQVTLRCSSQSGHNTVSWYQQALGQGPQFIFQYYREEENGRGNFPPRFSGLQFPNYSSELNVNALELDDSALYLCASSLVTSTDTQYFGPGTRLTVL.

This chain links TRBV29-1 with TRBJ2-5; 9 positions agree with TRBD1. This CDR3 is 13 amino acids long. Germline values: CDR1 SQVTM, CDR2 ANQGSEA. V gave up 5 bases and J gave up 1 base; unmatched junction bases: 2. The CDR3 nucleotides read TGCAGCGTTAAGACAGGGGGCCAAGAGACCCAGTACTTC. It encodes CSVKTGGQETQYF. Based on the CDR3 plus reference TRBV29-1 and TRBJ2-5, the full variable domain is SAVISQKPSRDICQRGTSLTIQCQVDSQVTMMFWYRQQPGQSLTLIATANQGSEATYESGFVIDKFPISRPNLTFSTLTVSNMSPEDSSIYLCSVKTGGQETQYFGPGTRLLVL.

V is TRBV7-2 and J is TRBJ1-5, with D possibly being TRBD1 (5 bases). The V gene's germline CDR1 is SGHTA and CDR2 FQGNSA. The ends were cut back, 5 bases at V and 3 bases at J, with 17 bases in the middle. The CDR3 has 16 amino acids. The CDR3, as DNA: TGTGCCAGCAGCCCGTGGGGACTTGGGGCCAATCAGCCCCAGCATTTT. It is translated as CASSPWGLGANQPQHF.

The genes are TRBV29-1 and TRBJ2-3, with 10 bases identical to TRBD2. V gave up 2 bases and J gave up 2 bases; unmatched junction bases: 22. Germline CDR1 SQVTM, CDR2 ANQGSEA. The CDR3 spans 21 residues. The CDR3 DNA follows: TGCAGCGTTGAAAACCCTGAGCGGCCGGGGAGCGGGAGGGAATCCACAGATACGCAGTATTTT. This encodes CSVENPERPGSGRESTDTQYF.

The CDR3 protein is CASSMGGEDQPQHF. The CDR3 bases are TGTGCCAGTAGTATGGGGGGAGAGGACCAGCCCCAGCATTTT. V is TRBV19 and J is TRBJ1-5; possible D gene TRBD1, 5 bases. Germline CDR1 reads LNHDA; CDR2 reads SQIVND (reference sequence). The germline V and J ends were trimmed by 3 bases and 7 bases, with 13 bases remaining between them. This CDR3 comprises 14 residues. The whole variable domain, filled in from reference TRBV19 and TRBJ1-5, reads DGGITQSPKYLFRKEGQNVTLSCEQNLNHDAMYWYRQDPGQGLRLIYYSQIVNDFQKGDIAEGYSVSREKKESFPLTVTSAQKNPTAFYLCASSMGGEDQPQHFGDGTRLSIL.

The rearrangement joins TRBV5-6 to TRBJ1-4; 11 bases are a match to TRBD1. The ends lost 4 bases at V and 2 bases at J; junction bases unmatched: 4. Germline CDR1 SGHDT, CDR2 YYEEEE. CDR3 length equals 16 residues. The CDR3 DNA follows: TGTGCCAGCAGCCCCGGGACAGGGGGTACTAATGAAAAACTGTTTTTT. It yields the protein CASSPGTGGTNEKLFF.

This chain uses TRBV6-5 with TRBJ2-7; 9 bases map to TRBD1. This CDR3 region has 13 residues. Per the germline V gene, CDR1 is MNHEY and CDR2 is SVGAGI. The junction had 4 bases not matched to a gene; V was cut back by 7 bases and J by 3 bases. The CDR3 here is CASTGTGLYEQYF. CDR3 bases: TGTGCCAGCACTGGGACAGGGCTCTACGAGCAGTACTTC.

The chain combines TRBV2 with TRBJ2-2; 13 bases align to TRBD2. Unmatched junction bases numbered 11, after V lost 7 bases and J lost 3 bases. Germline CDR1 is SNHLY and CDR2 is FYNNEI. The CDR3 is 18 residues long. CDR3: CASTVTSGGPIDTGELFF. The CDR3 DNA reads TGTGCCAGCACCGTGACTAGCGGGGGGCCAATAGACACCGGGGAGCTGTTTTTT.

This clone appeared a single time. Here the CDR3 DNA reads TGTGCCTGGAGTAGTAGCGGAAGCACAGATACGCAGTATTTT. Residues: CAWSSSGSTDTQYF. V and J are TRBV30 and TRBJ2-3, with D perhaps matching TRBD2 (6 bases). The CDR3 is made up of 14 amino acids. V lost 2 bases and J 0 bases, leaving 9 bases between the germline ends. The germline gives CDR1 GTSNPN, CDR2 SVGIG (reference sequence).

This clone has only one observation. The V and J genes are TRBV14 and TRBJ1-1; D gene ambiguous. Germline V gene sequence: CDR1 SGHDN, CDR2 FVKESK. The CDR3 spans 13 residues. The V and J ends lost 3 bases and 1 base respectively, with 6 bases between them. In DNA, the CDR3 is TGTGCCAGCAGCCACGAGGGGAACACTGAAGCTTTCTTT. Translated, it gives CASSHEGNTEAFF.

The gene calls are TRBV24-1 and TRBJ2-2, with D perhaps TRBD1 (5 bases). Germline V gene data show CDR1 as KGHDR and CDR2 as SFDVKD. This CDR3 comprises 14 residues. V dropped 3 bases and J dropped 7 bases, with 11 bases sitting between them. The chain's CDR3 is CATSDARASGELFF. CDR3 nucleotides: TGTGCCACCAGTGATGCCAGGGCTAGCGGGGAGCTGTTTTTT.